This T cell receptor (beta chain) was sequenced in a study of T cells in Graves' hyperthyroidism and ophthalmopathy. Germline V CDR1 and CDR2: SGHRS, YFSETQ. The CDR3 sequence is 14 residues long. The study defined stable Graves' hyperthyroidism as no ophthalmopathy progression within 18 months. TCR beta CDR3 regions were amplified from RNA. The TCR CDR3 first-round RT-PCR relied on the HTBI primer set. TCRdb re-analysed the multiplex PCR reads in MiXCR, keeping a single row per CDR3 protein. This sample carries hundreds of thousands of distinct CDR3 sequences, approximately 14% of them seen once, and the ten largest clones take 7.5% to 8%. Concerning this clonotype itself: An end of the junction does not agree with germline; a read error may underlie this.

This sequence originates from a woman between 18 and 29 years old with Graves' hyperthyroidism. The material sequenced was blood. J is TRBJ1-2 and V is TRBV5-1; TRBD1 agrees at 9 bases. CDR3 residues: CASSLDRGQDGYAF. Written as DNA, the CDR3 is TGCGCCAGCAGCTTGGACAGGGGGCAGGATGGCTACGCCTTC.